This T cell receptor (beta chain) was recorded in a study of shared clonotypes between healthy human individuals. Broader study findings: Rarefaction showed sorted-subset sequencing was incomplete despite large depth. About 5% of naive CD4 clonotypes were shared across a handful of donors.

For this clone: Its target is unknown. The identical CDR3 is also encoded by other nucleotide sequences in the sample.

The split of CD4+ cells yielded CD45RA+ naive and CD45RA-negative memory subsets. V was pared by 0 bases and J by 6 bases, with 6 bases between. Looked up from germline, CDR1 is SGHKS and CDR2 is YYEKEE (reference sequence). The CDR3 loop spans 13 amino acids. Original handling: In the immunoSEQ data, sequences were junction-only and lacked quality scores, so filtering differed. The table came from immunoSEQ multiplex PCR; TCRdb's copy has only in-frame clones and leaves some out. V and J calls and clone size follow that table, whereas D and trimming were derived from the DNA. Counted here are 2 million to 2.5 million clones, roughly 95% occurring once; the ten biggest clones make up around 0.13%.

This clonotype was obtained from a man younger than 30 in good health. V is TRBV5-5 and J is TRBJ2-2, with D unclear. The sequenced sample was naive CD4+ T cells sorted from blood. Subset indicated: CD45RA+ positively selected. The CDR3 bases are TGTGCCAGCAGCTTGGCTGTGGCCGGGGAGCTGTTTTTT. Translating it yields CASSLAVAGELFF.